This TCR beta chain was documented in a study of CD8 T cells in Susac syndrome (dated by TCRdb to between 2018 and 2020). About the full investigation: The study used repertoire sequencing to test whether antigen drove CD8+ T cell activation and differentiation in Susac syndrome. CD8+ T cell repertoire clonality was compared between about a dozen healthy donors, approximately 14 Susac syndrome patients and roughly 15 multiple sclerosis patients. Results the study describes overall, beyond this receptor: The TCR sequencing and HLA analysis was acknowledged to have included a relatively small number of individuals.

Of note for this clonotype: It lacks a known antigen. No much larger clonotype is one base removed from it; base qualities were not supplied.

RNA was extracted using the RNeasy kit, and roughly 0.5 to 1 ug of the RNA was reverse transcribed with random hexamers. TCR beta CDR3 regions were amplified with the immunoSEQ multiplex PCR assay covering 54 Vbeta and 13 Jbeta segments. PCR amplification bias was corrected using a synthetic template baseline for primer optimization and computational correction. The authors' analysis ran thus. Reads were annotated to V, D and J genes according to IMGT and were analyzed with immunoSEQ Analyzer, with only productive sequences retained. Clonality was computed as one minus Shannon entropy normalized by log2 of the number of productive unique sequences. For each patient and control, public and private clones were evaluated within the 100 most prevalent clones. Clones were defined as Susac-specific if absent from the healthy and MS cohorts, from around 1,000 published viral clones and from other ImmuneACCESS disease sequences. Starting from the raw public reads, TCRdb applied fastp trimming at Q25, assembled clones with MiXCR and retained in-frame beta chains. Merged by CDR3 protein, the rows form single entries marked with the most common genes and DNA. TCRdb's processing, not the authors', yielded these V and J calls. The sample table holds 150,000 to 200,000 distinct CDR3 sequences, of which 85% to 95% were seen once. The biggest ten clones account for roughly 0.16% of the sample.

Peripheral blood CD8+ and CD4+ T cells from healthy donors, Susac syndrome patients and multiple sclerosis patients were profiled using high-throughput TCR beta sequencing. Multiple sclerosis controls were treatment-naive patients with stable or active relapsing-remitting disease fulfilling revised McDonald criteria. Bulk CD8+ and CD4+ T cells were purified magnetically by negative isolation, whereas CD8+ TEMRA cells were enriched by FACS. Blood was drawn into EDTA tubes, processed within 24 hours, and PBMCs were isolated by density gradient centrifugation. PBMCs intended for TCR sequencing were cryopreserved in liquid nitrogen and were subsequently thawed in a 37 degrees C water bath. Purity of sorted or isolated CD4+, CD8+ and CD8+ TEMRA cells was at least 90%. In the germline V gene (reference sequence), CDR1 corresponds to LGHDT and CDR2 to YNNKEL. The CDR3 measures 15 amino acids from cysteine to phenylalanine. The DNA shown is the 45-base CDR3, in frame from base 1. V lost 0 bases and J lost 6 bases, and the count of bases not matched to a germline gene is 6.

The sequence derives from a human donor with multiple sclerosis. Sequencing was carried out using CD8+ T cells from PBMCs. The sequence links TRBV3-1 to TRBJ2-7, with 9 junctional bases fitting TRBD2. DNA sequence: TGTGCCAGCAGCCAAGATCGGGGTAGCGGGAGCGAGCAGTACTTC. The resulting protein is CASSQDRGSGSEQYF.